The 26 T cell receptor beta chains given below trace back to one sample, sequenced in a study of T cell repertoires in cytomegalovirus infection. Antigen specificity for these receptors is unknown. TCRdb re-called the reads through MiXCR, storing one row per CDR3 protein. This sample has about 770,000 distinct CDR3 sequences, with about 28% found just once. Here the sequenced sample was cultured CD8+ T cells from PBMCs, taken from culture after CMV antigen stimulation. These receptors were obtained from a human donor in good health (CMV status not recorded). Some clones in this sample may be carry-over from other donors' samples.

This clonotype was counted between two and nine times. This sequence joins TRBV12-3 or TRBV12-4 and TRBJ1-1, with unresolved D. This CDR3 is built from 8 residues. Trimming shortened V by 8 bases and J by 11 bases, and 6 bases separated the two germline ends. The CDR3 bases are TGTGCCAGCGGATGGGCTTTCTTT. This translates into CASGWAFF.

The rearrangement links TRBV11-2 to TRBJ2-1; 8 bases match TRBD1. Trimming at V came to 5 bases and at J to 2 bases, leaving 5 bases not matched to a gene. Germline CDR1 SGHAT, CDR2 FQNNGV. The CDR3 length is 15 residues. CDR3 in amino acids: CASSQTGAAYNEQFF. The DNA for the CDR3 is TGTGCCAGCAGCCAGACAGGGGCCGCCTACAATGAGCAGTTCTTC.

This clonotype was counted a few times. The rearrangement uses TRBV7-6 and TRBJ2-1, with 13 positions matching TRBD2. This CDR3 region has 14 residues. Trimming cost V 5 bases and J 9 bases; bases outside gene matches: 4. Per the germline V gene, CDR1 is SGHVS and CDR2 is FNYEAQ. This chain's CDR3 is CASSGGLAGIEQFF. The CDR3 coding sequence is TGTGCCAGCAGCGGGGGACTAGCGGGGATTGAGCAGTTCTTC. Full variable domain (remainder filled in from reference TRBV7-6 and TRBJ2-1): GAGVSQSPRYKVTKRGQDVALRCDPISGHVSLYWYRQALGQGPEFLTYFNYEAQQDKSGLPNDRFSAERPEGSISTLTIQRTEQRDSAMYRCASSGGLAGIEQFFGPGTRLTVL.

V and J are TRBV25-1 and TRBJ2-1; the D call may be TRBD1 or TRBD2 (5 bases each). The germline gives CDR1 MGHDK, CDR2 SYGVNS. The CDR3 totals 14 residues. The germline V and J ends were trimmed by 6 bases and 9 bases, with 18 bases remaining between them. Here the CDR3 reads CASRHRDRSSEQFF. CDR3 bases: TGTGCCAGCAGACACCGGGACCGATCGAGTGAGCAGTTCTTC. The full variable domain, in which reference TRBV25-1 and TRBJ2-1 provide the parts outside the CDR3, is EADIYQTPRYLVIGTGKKITLECSQTMGHDKMYWYQQDPGMELHLIHYSYGVNSTEKGDLSSESTVSRIRTEHFPLTLESARPSHTSQYLCASRHRDRSSEQFFGPGTRLTVL.

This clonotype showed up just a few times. The CDR3: CASSSPGQGIQETQYF. The CDR3 bases are TGTGCCAGCAGTTCGCCGGGACAGGGGATCCAAGAGACCCAGTACTTC. V and J are TRBV12-3 or TRBV12-4 and TRBJ2-5; 10 bases are shared with TRBD1. The CDR3 covers 16 residues. Losses at the gene ends were 4 bases for V and 1 base for J; bases not matched to a gene: 6.

CDR3 sequence reads: CASSLNQGMAKNIQYF. In DNA, the CDR3 is TGTGCCAGCAGCTTAAACCAGGGGATGGCCAAAAACATTCAGTACTTC. The chain recombines TRBV5-6 with TRBJ2-4; D perhaps matches TRBD1 (6 bases). The CDR3 runs 16 residues. CDR1 and CDR2 (germline): SGHDT, YYEEEE. Trimming removed 2 bases from V and 1 base from J, with 13 bases in between.

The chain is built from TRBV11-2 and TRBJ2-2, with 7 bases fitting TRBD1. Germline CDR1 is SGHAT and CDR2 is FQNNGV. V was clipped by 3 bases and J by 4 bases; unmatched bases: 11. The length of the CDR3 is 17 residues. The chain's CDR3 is CASSLELSGGRTGELFF. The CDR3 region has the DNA TGTGCCAGCAGCTTGGAGCTTTCAGGGGGACGCACCGGGGAGCTGTTTTTT.

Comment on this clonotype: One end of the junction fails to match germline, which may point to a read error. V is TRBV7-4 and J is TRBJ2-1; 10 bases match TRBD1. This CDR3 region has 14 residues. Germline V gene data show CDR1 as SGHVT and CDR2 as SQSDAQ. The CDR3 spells CVSRSPGQGNEQFF. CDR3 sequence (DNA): TGTGTCAGCAGATCGCCGGGACAGGGGAATGAGCAGTTCTTC.

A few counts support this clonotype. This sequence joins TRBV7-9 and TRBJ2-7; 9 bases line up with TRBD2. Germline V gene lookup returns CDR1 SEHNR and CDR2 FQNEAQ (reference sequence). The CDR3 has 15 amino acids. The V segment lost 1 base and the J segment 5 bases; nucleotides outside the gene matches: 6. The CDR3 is CASSLGSGGPHEQYV. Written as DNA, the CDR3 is TGTGCCAGCAGCTTAGGTAGCGGGGGCCCGCACGAGCAGTACGTC.

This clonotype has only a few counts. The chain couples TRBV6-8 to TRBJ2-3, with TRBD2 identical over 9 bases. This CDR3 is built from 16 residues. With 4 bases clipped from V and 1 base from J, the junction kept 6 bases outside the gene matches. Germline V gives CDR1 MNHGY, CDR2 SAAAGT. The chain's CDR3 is CASSWLSSGGTDTQYF. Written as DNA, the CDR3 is TGTGCCAGCAGTTGGCTTTCTAGCGGGGGCACAGATACGCAGTATTTT.

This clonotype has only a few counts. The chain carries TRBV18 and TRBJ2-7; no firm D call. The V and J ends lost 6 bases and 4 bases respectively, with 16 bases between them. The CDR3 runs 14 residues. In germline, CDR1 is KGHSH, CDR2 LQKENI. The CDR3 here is CASSRTGERYEQYV. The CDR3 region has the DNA TGTGCCAGCTCCCGCACCGGAGAACGGTACGAGCAGTACGTC.

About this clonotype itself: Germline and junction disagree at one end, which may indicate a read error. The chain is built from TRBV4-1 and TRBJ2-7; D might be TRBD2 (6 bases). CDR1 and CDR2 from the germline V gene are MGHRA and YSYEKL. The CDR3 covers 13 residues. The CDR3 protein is CASSQDRGDEQYF. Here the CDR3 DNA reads TGTGCCAGCAGCCAAGATCGCGGGGACGAGCAGTACTTC.

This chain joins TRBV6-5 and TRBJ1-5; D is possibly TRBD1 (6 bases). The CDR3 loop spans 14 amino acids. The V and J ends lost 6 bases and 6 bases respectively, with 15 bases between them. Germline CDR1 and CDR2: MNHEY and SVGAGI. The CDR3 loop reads CASSPIQGPQPQHF. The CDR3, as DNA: TGTGCCAGCAGCCCAATACAGGGCCCTCAGCCCCAGCATTTT.

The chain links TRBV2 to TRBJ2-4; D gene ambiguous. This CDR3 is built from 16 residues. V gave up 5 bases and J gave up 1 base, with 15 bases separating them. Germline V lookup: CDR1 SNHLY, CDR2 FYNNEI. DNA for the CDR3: TGTGCCAGCAGTACCCTAGGTCCGGGTGCCAAAAACATTCAGTACTTC. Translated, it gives CASSTLGPGAKNIQYF.

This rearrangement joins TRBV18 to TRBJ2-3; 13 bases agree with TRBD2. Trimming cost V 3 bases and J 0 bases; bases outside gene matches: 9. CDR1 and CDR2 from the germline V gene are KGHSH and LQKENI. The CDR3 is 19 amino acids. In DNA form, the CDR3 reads TGTGCCAGCTCACCCGCCGGACTAGCGGGGGAAACTAGCACAGATACGCAGTATTTT. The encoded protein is CASSPAGLAGETSTDTQYF.

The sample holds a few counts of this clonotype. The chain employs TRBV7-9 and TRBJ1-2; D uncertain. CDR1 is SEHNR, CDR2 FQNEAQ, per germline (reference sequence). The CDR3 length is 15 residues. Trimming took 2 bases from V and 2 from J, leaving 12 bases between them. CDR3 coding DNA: TGTGCCAGCAGCTTACCTCGTGGGGTGAACTATGGCTACACCTTC. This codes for CASSLPRGVNYGYTF.

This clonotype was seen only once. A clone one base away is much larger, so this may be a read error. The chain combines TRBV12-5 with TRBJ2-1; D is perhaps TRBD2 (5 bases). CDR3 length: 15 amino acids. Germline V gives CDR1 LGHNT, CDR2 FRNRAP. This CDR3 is CANGLGLGDYNEQFF. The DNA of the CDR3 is TGTGCTAATGGTTTAGGACTGGGAGATTACAATGAGCAGTTCTTC.

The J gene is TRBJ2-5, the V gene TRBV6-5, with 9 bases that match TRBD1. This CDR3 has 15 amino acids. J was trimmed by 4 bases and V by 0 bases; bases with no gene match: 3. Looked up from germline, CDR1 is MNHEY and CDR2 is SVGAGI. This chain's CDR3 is CASSYSTTGGETQYF. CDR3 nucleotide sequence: TGTGCCAGCAGTTACTCGACGACAGGGGGAGAGACCCAGTACTTC.

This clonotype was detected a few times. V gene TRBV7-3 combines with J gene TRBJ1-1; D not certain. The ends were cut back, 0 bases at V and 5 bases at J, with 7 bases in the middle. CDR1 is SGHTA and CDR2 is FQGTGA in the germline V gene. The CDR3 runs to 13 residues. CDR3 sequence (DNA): TGTGCCAGCAGCTTAACAGAGAGAACTGAAGCTTTCTTT. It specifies CASSLTERTEAFF.

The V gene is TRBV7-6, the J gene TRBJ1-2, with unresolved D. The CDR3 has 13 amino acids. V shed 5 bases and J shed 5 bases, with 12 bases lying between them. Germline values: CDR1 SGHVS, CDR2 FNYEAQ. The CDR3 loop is CASSPGRQYGYTF. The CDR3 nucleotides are TGTGCCAGCAGCCCCGGGAGGCAGTATGGCTACACCTTC.

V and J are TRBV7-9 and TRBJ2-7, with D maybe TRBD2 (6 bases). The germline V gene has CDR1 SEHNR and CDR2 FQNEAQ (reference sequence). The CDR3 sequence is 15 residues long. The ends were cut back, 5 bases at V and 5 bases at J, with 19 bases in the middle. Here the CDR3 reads CASSPRDSPYHEQYF. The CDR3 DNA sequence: TGTGCCAGCAGCCCTCGGGACTCCCCATACCACGAGCAGTACTTC.

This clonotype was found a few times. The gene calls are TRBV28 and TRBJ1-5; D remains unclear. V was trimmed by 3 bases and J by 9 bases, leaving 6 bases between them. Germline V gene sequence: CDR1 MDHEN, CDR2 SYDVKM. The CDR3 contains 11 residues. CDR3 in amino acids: CASSLSRPQHF. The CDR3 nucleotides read TGTGCCAGCAGTTTGAGTCGGCCCCAGCATTTT.

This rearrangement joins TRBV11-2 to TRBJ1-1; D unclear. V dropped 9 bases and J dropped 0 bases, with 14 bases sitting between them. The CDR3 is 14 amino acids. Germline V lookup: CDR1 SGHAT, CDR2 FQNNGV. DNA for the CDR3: TGTGCCAGTACTCCCTGGAGTATGAACACTGAAGCTTTCTTT. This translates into CASTPWSMNTEAFF.

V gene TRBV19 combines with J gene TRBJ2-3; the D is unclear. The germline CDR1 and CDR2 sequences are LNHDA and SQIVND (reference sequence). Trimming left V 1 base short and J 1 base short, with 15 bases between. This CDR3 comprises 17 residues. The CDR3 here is CASSIGGSLSGTDTQYF. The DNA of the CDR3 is TGTGCCAGTAGTATAGGGGGATCACTCTCTGGCACAGATACGCAGTATTTT.

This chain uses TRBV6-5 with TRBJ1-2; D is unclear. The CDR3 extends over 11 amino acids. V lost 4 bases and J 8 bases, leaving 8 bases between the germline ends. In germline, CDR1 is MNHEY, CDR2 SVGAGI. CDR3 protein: CASSSVGGYTF. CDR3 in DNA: TGTGCCAGCAGTTCCGTAGGAGGCTACACCTTC.

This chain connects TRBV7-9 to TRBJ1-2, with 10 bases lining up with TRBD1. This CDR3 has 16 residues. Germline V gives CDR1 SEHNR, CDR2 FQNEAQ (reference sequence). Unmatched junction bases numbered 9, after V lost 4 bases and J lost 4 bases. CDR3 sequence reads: CASSYGTGTGAYGYTF. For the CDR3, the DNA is TGTGCCAGCAGCTACGGTACCGGGACAGGGGCCTATGGCTACACCTTC.